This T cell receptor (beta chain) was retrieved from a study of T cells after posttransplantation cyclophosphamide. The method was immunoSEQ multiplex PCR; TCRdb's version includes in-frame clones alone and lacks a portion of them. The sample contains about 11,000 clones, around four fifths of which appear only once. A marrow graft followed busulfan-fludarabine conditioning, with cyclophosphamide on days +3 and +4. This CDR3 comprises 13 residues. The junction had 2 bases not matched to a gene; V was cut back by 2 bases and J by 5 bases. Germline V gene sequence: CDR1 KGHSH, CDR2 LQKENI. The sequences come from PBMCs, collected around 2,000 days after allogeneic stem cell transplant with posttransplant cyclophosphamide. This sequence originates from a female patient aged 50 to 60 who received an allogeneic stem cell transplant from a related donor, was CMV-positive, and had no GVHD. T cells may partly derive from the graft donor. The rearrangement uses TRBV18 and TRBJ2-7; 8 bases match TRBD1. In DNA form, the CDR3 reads TGTGCCAGCTCACCAACCAGGGGGCACGAGCAGTACTTC. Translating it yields CASSPTRGHEQYF.